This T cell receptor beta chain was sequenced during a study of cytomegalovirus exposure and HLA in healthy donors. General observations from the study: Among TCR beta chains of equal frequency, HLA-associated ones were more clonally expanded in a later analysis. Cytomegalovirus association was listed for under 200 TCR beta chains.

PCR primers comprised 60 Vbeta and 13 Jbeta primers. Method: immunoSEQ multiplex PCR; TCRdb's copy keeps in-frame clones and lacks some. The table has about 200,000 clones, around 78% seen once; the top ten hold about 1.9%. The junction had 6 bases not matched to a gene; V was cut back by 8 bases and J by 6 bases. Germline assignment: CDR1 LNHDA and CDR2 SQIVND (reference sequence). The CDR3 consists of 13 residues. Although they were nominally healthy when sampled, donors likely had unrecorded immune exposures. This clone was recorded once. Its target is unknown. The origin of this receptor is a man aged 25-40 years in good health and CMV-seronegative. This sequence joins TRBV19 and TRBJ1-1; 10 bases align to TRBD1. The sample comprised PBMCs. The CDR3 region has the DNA TGTGCCAGTCGACAGGGGGCGACTGCTGAAGCTTTCTTT. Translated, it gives CASRQGATAEAFF. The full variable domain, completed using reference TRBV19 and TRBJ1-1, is DGGITQSPKYLFRKEGQNVTLSCEQNLNHDAMYWYRQDPGQGLRLIYYSQIVNDFQKGDIAEGYSVSREKKESFPLTVTSAQKNPTAFYLCASRQGATAEAFFGQGTRLTVV.